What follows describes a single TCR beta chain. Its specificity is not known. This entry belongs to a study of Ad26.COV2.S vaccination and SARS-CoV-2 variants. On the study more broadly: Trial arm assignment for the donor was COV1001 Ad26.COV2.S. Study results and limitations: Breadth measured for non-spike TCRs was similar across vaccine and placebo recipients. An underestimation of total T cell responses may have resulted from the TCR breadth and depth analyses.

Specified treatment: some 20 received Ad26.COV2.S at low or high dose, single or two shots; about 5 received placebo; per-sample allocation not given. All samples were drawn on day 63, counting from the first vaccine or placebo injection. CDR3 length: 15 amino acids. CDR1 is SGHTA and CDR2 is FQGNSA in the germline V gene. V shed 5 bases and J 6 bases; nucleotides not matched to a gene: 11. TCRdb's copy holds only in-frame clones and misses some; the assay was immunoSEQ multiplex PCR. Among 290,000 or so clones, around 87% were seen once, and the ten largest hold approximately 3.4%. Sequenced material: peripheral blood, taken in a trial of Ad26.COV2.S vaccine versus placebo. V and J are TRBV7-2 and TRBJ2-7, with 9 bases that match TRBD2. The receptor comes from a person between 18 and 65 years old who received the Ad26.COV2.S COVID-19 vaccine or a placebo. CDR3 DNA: TGTGCCAGCAGCCCGATAGCGGGAGTAGGTATCGAGCAGTACTTC. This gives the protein CASSPIAGVGIEQYF.